Listed below are T cell receptor beta chains from one sample, sequenced in a study of blood T cell repertoires in COVID-19. TCRdb keeps only in-frame clones here, not all; method: immunoSEQ multiplex PCR. The data contain about 270,000 clones, more than 80% of them seen just once; the ten biggest clones take up about 4%. The sample consisted of PBMCs or T cells enriched from blood (not recorded which). The receptors here all came from a woman aged 25 to 39 with acute COVID-19. Both conserved end residues are part of each CDR3. D genes are given only for firm matches. For some rows the clone size is stated as once, few or many, or as a class when expanded; others skip it.

-,-,TRBJ2-2,TRBV5-1,TGCGCCAGCAGCTTGGGACTAACGAACACCGGGGAGCTGTTTTTT,CASSLGLTNTGELFF
-,-,TRBJ2-5,TRBV18,TGTGCCAGCTCACCAACCGGGACACCCACGGGAGAGACCCAGTACTTC,CASSPTGTPTGETQYF
-,-,TRBJ1-1,TRBV4-1,TGCGCCAGCAGCCGGAGACGGGGCACTGAAGCTTTCTTT,CASSRRRGTEAFF
TRBD2,-,TRBJ2-7,TRBV6-5,TGTGCCAGCAGCCGAAATGGGGACTACTCCTACGAGCAGTACTTC,CASSRNGDYSYEQYF
TRBD2,few,TRBJ2-3,TRBV6-5,TGTGCCAGCAGTCAAATAGCGGGATCAGATACGCAGTATTTT,CASSQIAGSDTQYF
-,-,TRBJ1-1,TRBV11-2,TGTGCCAGCAGCTTAGGAACAGGGACGATGAACACTGAAGCTTTCTTT,CASSLGTGTMNTEAFF
-,-,TRBJ2-2,TRBV19,TGTGCCAGTAGTATGACCCTAGGTCCCGGGGAGCTGTTTTTT,CASSMTLGPGELFF
-,-,TRBJ1-1,TRBV4-2,TGTGCCAGCAGCCAAGATCGGTGGTACACTGAAGCTTTCTTT,CASSQDRWYTEAFF
-,-,TRBJ2-5,TRBV18,TGTGCCAGCTCTATTCAAGCGGAAGGAGAGACCCAGTACTTC,CASSIQAEGETQYF
TRBD1,-,TRBJ2-1,TRBV30,TGTGCCTGGAGTATGAACAGGGGAGAGCAGTTCTTC,CAWSMNRGEQFF
TRBD1,-,TRBJ2-7,TRBV18,TGTGCCAGCTCACCACCTGGACAGGGGGGGACTGCGGGCTACGAGCAGTACTTC,CASSPPGQGGTAGYEQYF
TRBD1,-,TRBJ2-7,TRBV3-1/TRBV3-2,TGTGCCAGCAGCCAAGAGGGACAGGGCCTCTACGAGCAGTACTTC,CASSQEGQGLYEQYF
TRBD2,-,TRBJ2-7,TRBV27,TGTGCCAGCAGTACCAGCGGGAGTTCCTACGAGCAGTACTTC,CASSTSGSSYEQYF
TRBD1,once,TRBJ2-2,TRBV2,TGTGCCAGCAGCAAGTCAGGGGGACCGAACACCGGGGAGCTGTTTTTT,CASSKSGGPNTGELFF
-,-,TRBJ2-5,TRBV6-5,TGTGCCAGCAGTCTCTACCGAGCTGCAGAGACCCAGTACTTC,CASSLYRAAETQYF
-,once,TRBJ1-5,TRBV12-2,TGTGCAGGGCCACAGGAAAATGATAGCAATCAGCCCCAGCATTTT,CAGPQENDSNQPQHF
-,-,TRBJ2-1,TRBV6-5,TGTGCCAGCAGCTCCGAGTTCGGGAGAGTCCATGAGCAGTTCTTC,CASSSEFGRVHEQFF
TRBD1,once,TRBJ2-3,TRBV5-1,TGCGCCAGCAGCCCGGATGAGACAGGGATCACAGATACGCAGTATTTT,CASSPDETGITDTQYF
TRBD1,-,TRBJ1-5,TRBV15,TGTGCCACCAGCAGAGAAGGGGGCGGCAATCAGCCCCAGCATTTT,CATSREGGGNQPQHF
TRBD2,-,TRBJ2-7,TRBV28,TGTGCCAGCAGTTTCGTAGCGGGTGCTACGACCTACGAGCAGTACTTC,CASSFVAGATTYEQYF
-,-,TRBJ1-5,TRBV15,TGTGCCACCAGCAGAGATTCTAAATGGACAGGCAATCAGCCCCAGCATTTT,CATSRDSKWTGNQPQHF
TRBD1,-,TRBJ2-3,TRBV5-1,TGCGCCAGCAGCTCCGGACAGGGCTGGACAGATACGCAGTATTTT,CASSSGQGWTDTQYF
TRBD2,-,TRBJ2-1,TRBV11-3,TGTGCCAGCAGCCAATCCTCCGGGACTAGCGGGAGCTCCTACAATGAGCAGTTCTTC,CASSQSSGTSGSSYNEQFF
-,-,TRBJ2-2,TRBV4-1,TGCGCCAGCAGCCAAGAGGGACACAACACCGGGGAGCTGTTTTTT,CASSQEGHNTGELFF
TRBD2,-,TRBJ2-3,TRBV6-1,TGTGCCAGCAGTGAGACTAGCGGGGGGCAGTCAGATACGCAGTATTTT,CASSETSGGQSDTQYF
-,-,TRBJ2-1,TRBV27,TGTGCCAGCAGTATAGGCAGGGCCAATGAGCAGTTCTTC,CASSIGRANEQFF
-,-,TRBJ2-1,TRBV7-6,TGTGCCAGCAGCTTAGAGGGACGTACTCTAGCGCTGAGCTCCTACAATGAGCAGTTCTTC,CASSLEGRTLALSSYNEQFF
-,once,TRBJ1-1,TRBV3-1/TRBV3-2,TGTGCCAGCAGCCAAGGAGGGGGTACCACTGAAGCTTTCTTT,CASSQGGGTTEAFF
TRBD1,-,TRBJ2-7,TRBV18,TGTGCCAGCTCAGAGGGACAGAACTACGAGCAGTACTTC,CASSEGQNYEQYF
-,few,TRBJ1-4,TRBV5-1,TGCGCCAGCGCGATCGCCGAAAATCAAAAACTGTTTTTT,CASAIAENQKLFF
TRBD2,-,TRBJ2-3,TRBV6-2/TRBV6-3,TGTGCCAGCAGTTACTTCGGGACTAGGGTATCAGATACGCAGTATTTT,CASSYFGTRVSDTQYF
-,-,TRBJ1-1,TRBV28,TGTGCCAGCAGTTTAGTCTCGAACACTGAAGCTTTCTTT,CASSLVSNTEAFF
-,once,TRBJ1-1,TRBV20-1,TGCAGCTCACTTATGAACACTGAAGCTTTCTTT,CSSLMNTEAFF
TRBD1,-,TRBJ1-5,TRBV2,TGTGCCAGCAGTGGTACTTTAAACAGGGGCGTAGAGCCCCAGCATTTT,CASSGTLNRGVEPQHF
TRBD2,few,TRBJ2-7,TRBV4-2,TGTGCCAGCAGCCAAGACCTCGCGGGAGGCGAGCAGTACTTC,CASSQDLAGGEQYF
TRBD1,-,TRBJ2-7,TRBV14,TGTGCCAGCAGCCAAGTGGCAGGGGGCCACGAGCAGTACTTC,CASSQVAGGHEQYF
TRBD1,once,TRBJ1-1,TRBV28,TGTGCCAGCACCCTACAGGGGGCGGGTGAAGCTTTCTTT,CASTLQGAGEAFF
-,-,TRBJ2-7,TRBV28,TGTGCCAGCAGTTTATCAGGAGGCGGGAACTACGAGCAGTACTTC,CASSLSGGGNYEQYF
-,-,TRBJ1-1,TRBV6-1,TGTGCCAGCAGTGAATCCTGGTCTTTGGGACTCGGGAACACTGAAGCTTTCTTT,CASSESWSLGLGNTEAFF
TRBD1,-,TRBJ1-1,TRBV9,TGTGCCAGCAGCGATACAGGGGGCGCATCGGACACTGAAGCTTTCTTT,CASSDTGGASDTEAFF
TRBD2,-,TRBJ2-7,TRBV5-1,TGCGCCAGCAGCTTGGATGGGCTAGCGGGAGCCTACGAGCAGTACTTC,CASSLDGLAGAYEQYF
-,-,TRBJ2-7,TRBV4-1,TGCGCCAGCAGCCTGGAACAGGGTCCCTACGAGCAGTACTTC,CASSLEQGPYEQYF
-,-,TRBJ1-1,TRBV4-1,TGCGCCAGCAGCCGGACAGTGAACACTGAAGCTTTCTTT,CASSRTVNTEAFF
-,-,TRBJ1-1,TRBV18,TGTGCCAGCTCACCACCGTCAGTGAACACTGAAGCTTTCTTT,CASSPPSVNTEAFF
-,-,TRBJ1-6,TRBV2,TGTGCCAGCAGTGGGCAGAAGAACTATAATTCACCCCTCCACTTT,CASSGQKNYNSPLHF
-,-,TRBJ1-4,TRBV5-1,TGCGCCAGCAGCTTGGATGCAGGAGGTCCCTTGGGGGGTGAAAAACTGTTTTTT,CASSLDAGGPLGGEKLFF
-,-,TRBJ1-3,TRBV6-5,TGTGCCAGCAGTTACGACGGGGTACTTGGAAACACCATATATTTT,CASSYDGVLGNTIYF